One sample yielded the 24 T cell receptor beta chains listed below, sequenced in a study of cytomegalovirus exposure and HLA in healthy donors. The PCR employed 60 Vbeta primers together with 13 Jbeta primers. Some clones are missing from TCRdb's copy, which holds only in-frame ones; the method was immunoSEQ multiplex PCR. Found here are about 130,000 clones, 82% of them singletons; the top ten hold roughly 1.2%. What was sequenced was PBMCs. The receptors come from a boy aged 10-17 years in good health and CMV-seronegative.

The chain employs TRBV11-3 and TRBJ2-2; D call uncertain. CDR3 size: 13 residues. Per the germline V gene, CDR1 is SGHNT and CDR2 is YENEEA. V was trimmed by 0 bases and J by 6 bases, leaving 5 bases between them. CDR3 in DNA: TGTGCCAGCAGCTTAGATCAGGCCGGGGAGCTGTTTTTT. It yields the protein CASSLDQAGELFF.

The gene calls are TRBV6-5 and TRBJ2-7, with D possibly TRBD1 on 5 matching bases. V lost 2 bases and J lost 5, with 16 bases in between. This CDR3 has 15 residues. Germline V gene data show CDR1 as MNHEY and CDR2 as SVGAGI. CDR3: CASSYNSYRLDEQYF. In DNA form, the CDR3 reads TGTGCCAGCAGTTACAATTCGTACAGGCTGGACGAGCAGTACTTC.

This chain links TRBV6-1 with TRBJ2-7; TRBD2 matches 10 bases. Losses at the gene ends were 7 bases for V and 0 bases for J; bases not matched to a gene: 6. The V gene's germline CDR1 is MNHNS and CDR2 SASEGT. The CDR3 is made up of 15 amino acids. As DNA, the CDR3 is TGTGCCAGCACTCGGACTAGCGGATTCTCCTACGAGCAGTACTTC. It codes for CASTRTSGFSYEQYF.

This sequence joins TRBV6-4 and TRBJ1-2, with 8 bases that match TRBD1. The CDR3 has 14 amino acids. J was trimmed by 1 base and V by 4 bases; bases with no gene match: 2. Germline CDR1 MRHNA, CDR2 SNTAGT. The CDR3 region has the DNA TGTGCCAGCAGTGTCGACAGGGGTAACTATGGCTACACCTTC. It specifies CASSVDRGNYGYTF.

This clone came up a few times. The chain has TRBV6-1 and TRBJ2-7; 8 bases align to TRBD2. The ends lost 2 bases at V and 0 bases at J; junction bases unmatched: 12. This CDR3 region has 18 residues. In germline, CDR1 is MNHNS, CDR2 SASEGT. The CDR3 bases are TGTGCCAGCAGTGAACTACCGGCGAGCGGGAGTACCTCCTACGAGCAGTACTTC. Translated: CASSELPASGSTSYEQYF.

The rearrangement uses TRBV7-3 and TRBJ2-1; D is uncertain. The germline V gene encodes CDR1 SGHTA and CDR2 FQGTGA. Trimming removed 1 base at V and 8 bases at J, with 12 bases between. The CDR3 runs to 14 residues. CDR3 sequence: CASSLNHLGDEQFF. Here the CDR3 DNA reads TGTGCCAGCAGCTTAAACCACTTGGGCGATGAGCAGTTCTTC.

The J gene is TRBJ2-6, the V gene TRBV5-1; D not resolved. CDR3 length: 18 residues. CDR1 SGHRS and CDR2 YFSETQ come from the germline V gene. With 0 bases removed from V and 2 bases from J, the gap between germline ends came to 15 bases. The CDR3 sequence is CASSLDLPPLTGANVLTF. In nucleotides, the CDR3 is TGCGCCAGCAGCTTGGACCTCCCACCCCTAACTGGGGCCAACGTCCTGACTTTC.

This rearrangement joins TRBV9 to TRBJ1-1, with 7 bases matching TRBD1. This CDR3 spans 15 amino acids. V dropped 4 bases and J dropped 5; count of bases not matched to a gene: 11. Germline CDR1 and CDR2: SGDLS and YYNGEE. As DNA, the CDR3 is TGTGCCAGCAGCCCGACGAGGGGGCGACAGACTGAAGCTTTCTTT. It yields the protein CASSPTRGRQTEAFF.

This chain connects TRBV11-2 to TRBJ2-7; tentatively, D is TRBD1 (5 bases). The CDR3 runs to 14 residues. The V and J ends lost 5 bases and 7 bases respectively, with 18 bases between them. From germline, CDR1 is SGHAT and CDR2 FQNNGV. The DNA for the CDR3 is TGTGCCAGCAGCAGGGGCCGACCAGCACAAGAGCAGTACTTC. Translated: CASSRGRPAQEQYF.

The rearrangement joins TRBV5-6 to TRBJ2-1; the match to TRBD2 covers 10 bases. Unmatched junction bases numbered 10, after V lost 3 bases and J lost 7 bases. This CDR3 has 16 residues. Per the germline V gene, CDR1 is SGHDT and CDR2 is YYEEEE. CDR3 sequence: CASSWVQAGGGNEQFF. The CDR3 DNA follows: TGTGCCAGCAGCTGGGTGCAAGCGGGAGGGGGGAATGAGCAGTTCTTC.

In this sample, this clone turned up a few times. The chain is built from TRBV19 and TRBJ2-3; the D gene is possibly TRBD2 (6 bases). The CDR3 spans 16 residues. Trimming stripped 3 bases from V and 2 bases from J, with 15 bases between. Germline V gene lookup returns CDR1 LNHDA and CDR2 SQIVND (reference sequence). The CDR3, as DNA: TGTGCCAGTAGTATGGTAAGCGGGCCACTCACAGATACGCAGTATTTT. Translation gives CASSMVSGPLTDTQYF. Combining the CDR3 with reference TRBV19 and TRBJ2-3 gives the whole variable domain DGGITQSPKYLFRKEGQNVTLSCEQNLNHDAMYWYRQDPGQGLRLIYYSQIVNDFQKGDIAEGYSVSREKKESFPLTVTSAQKNPTAFYLCASSMVSGPLTDTQYFGPGTRLTVL.

As regards this clone: A read error may produce the germline difference seen at one junction end. The genes are TRBV7-9 and TRBJ1-6; the D is unclear. This CDR3 is 12 amino acids long. The germline V gene has CDR1 SEHNR and CDR2 FQNEAQ (reference sequence). This CDR3 is CSSSQSVSPLHF. The CDR3 region has the DNA TGTTCCAGCAGCCAAAGCGTCTCACCCCTCCACTTT.

The chain recombines TRBV2 with TRBJ2-7; tentatively, D is TRBD1 (5 bases). Trimming took off 10 bases at V and 4 bases at J, with 14 bases between the two ends. The germline V gene encodes CDR1 SNHLY and CDR2 FYNNEI. There are 12 residues in the CDR3. CDR3 DNA sequence: TGTGCCATCTGGGGCCCCTATTACGAGCAGTACTTC. Protein product: CAIWGPYYEQYF.

V gene TRBV4-2 combines with J gene TRBJ1-5; tentatively, D is TRBD1 (6 bases). Per the germline V gene, CDR1 is LGHNA and CDR2 is YNFKEQ. V was shortened by 2 bases and J by 3 bases, with 11 bases between the two germline ends. The CDR3 extends over 15 amino acids. This CDR3 is CASSQQGKNNQPQHF. CDR3 nucleotides: TGTGCCAGCAGCCAACAGGGGAAAAACAATCAGCCCCAGCATTTT.

This chain connects TRBV30 to TRBJ2-3; 10 nucleotides line up with TRBD2. This CDR3 spans 15 amino acids. V lost 3 bases to trimming and J lost 4 bases; unmatched junction nucleotides: 7. CDR1 GTSNPN and CDR2 SVGIG come from the germline V gene (reference sequence). The CDR3 region has the DNA TGTGCCTGGAGGCGGCTAGCGGGAGTTCCAGATACGCAGTATTTT. Its protein product is CAWRRLAGVPDTQYF.

The chain recombines TRBV5-1 with TRBJ2-3; a weak D match, TRBD1 (7 bases). Per the germline V gene, CDR1 is SGHRS and CDR2 is YFSETQ. V lost 4 bases and J lost 0, with 9 bases in between. CDR3 length equals 14 residues. In DNA form, the CDR3 reads TGCGCCAGCAGCCAGGGGGGAAGCACAGATACGCAGTATTTT. Its protein product is CASSQGGSTDTQYF. The complete variable domain, with remaining parts taken from reference TRBV5-1 and TRBJ2-3, reads KAGVTQTPRYLIKTRGQQVTLSCSPISGHRSVSWYQQTPGQGLQFLFEYFSETQRNKGNFPGRFSGRQFSNSRSEMNVSTLELGDSALYLCASSQGGSTDTQYFGPGTRLTVL.

This clone was recorded a few times. The gene calls are TRBV7-6 and TRBJ2-7, with D hard to call. Germline assignment: CDR1 SGHVS and CDR2 FNYEAQ. Trimming took off 3 bases at V and 6 bases at J, with 9 bases between the two ends. CDR3 size: 12 residues. DNA for the CDR3: TGTGCCAGCAGCTTCGTTTCGGGCGAGCAGTACTTC. Amino acids: CASSFVSGEQYF.

The chain links TRBV4-1 to TRBJ2-3; 7 positions match TRBD2. The CDR3 loop spans 14 amino acids. V lost 3 bases to trimming and J lost 2 bases; unmatched junction nucleotides: 2. Germline values: CDR1 MGHRA, CDR2 YSYEKL. CDR3 sequence reads: CASSHGGYTDTQYF. The DNA for the CDR3 is TGCGCCAGCAGCCACGGGGGGTACACAGATACGCAGTATTTT.

The CDR3 coding sequence is TGTGCCAGCAGCTTGGGGTGGGGCAGCGCGATAAACCTCGGAGAGCAGTACTTC. This translates into CASSLGWGSAINLGEQYF. The V and J genes are TRBV5-6 and TRBJ2-7, with a weak D call TRBD1 (5 bases). V lost 0 bases and J 7 bases, leaving 26 bases between the germline ends. From germline, CDR1 is SGHDT and CDR2 YYEEEE. This CDR3 has 18 residues.

This sequence joins TRBV27 and TRBJ1-1, with a weak D call TRBD1 (6 bases). V lost 1 base and J lost 5, with 11 bases in between. From germline, CDR1 is MNHEY and CDR2 SMNVEV (reference sequence). The CDR3 has 14 residues. The CDR3 sequence: CASSLWYRETEAFF. The CDR3 DNA is TGTGCCAGCAGTTTATGGTACAGGGAGACTGAAGCTTTCTTT.

The V call is TRBV30, the J call TRBJ2-3, with D perhaps matching TRBD2 (6 bases). V lost 5 bases to trimming and J lost 2 bases, with 11 bases between them. The germline gives CDR1 GTSNPN, CDR2 SVGIG (reference sequence). CDR3 length equals 13 residues. The CDR3 loop reads CAWGTGNTDTQYF. The CDR3 nucleotides read TGTGCCTGGGGGACTGGGAACACAGATACGCAGTATTTT. The complete variable domain, with remaining parts taken from reference TRBV30 and TRBJ2-3, reads SQTIHQWPATLVQPVGSPLSLECTVEGTSNPNLYWYRQAAGRGLQLLFYSVGIGQISSEVPQNLSASRPQDRQFILSSKKLLLSDSGFYLCAWGTGNTDTQYFGPGTRLTVL.

This chain links TRBV27 with TRBJ2-7, with 8 bases aligning to TRBD2. The J segment lost 2 bases and the V segment lost 2 bases, leaving 5 bases of the junction unmatched. Germline V gene lookup returns CDR1 MNHEY and CDR2 SMNVEV (reference sequence). This CDR3 is built from 15 residues. As DNA, the CDR3 is TGTGCCAGCAGTTTAGCGGGAGGACCTCCCTACGAGCAGTACTTC. It encodes CASSLAGGPPYEQYF.

Only a few counts were recorded for this clone. As DNA, the CDR3 is TGTGCCAGCAGCCAAGATGTAGCGATCCACACAGATACGCAGTATTTT. This gives the protein CASSQDVAIHTDTQYF. The chain couples TRBV4-2 to TRBJ2-3, with D possibly TRBD2 on 5 matching bases. CDR1 and CDR2 (germline): LGHNA, YNFKEQ. This CDR3 comprises 16 residues. V was cut by 0 bases and J by 2 bases, with 12 bases left in between.

The chain joins TRBV4-1 to TRBJ2-7; D is uncertain. Trimming cost V 3 bases and J 2 bases, with 11 bases left between them. CDR1 MGHRA and CDR2 YSYEKL come from the germline V gene. CDR3 length: 14 amino acids. In DNA form, the CDR3 reads TGCGCCAGCAGCCATCTGGGCAGCACCTACGAGCAGTACTTC. Translated: CASSHLGSTYEQYF.